These T cell receptor beta chains were read from a single sample in a study of Ad26.COV2.S vaccination and SARS-CoV-2 variants. Sequencing was performed with immunoSEQ multiplex PCR; in TCRdb, only in-frame clones are kept and a portion is missing. Of hundreds of thousands of clones in the sample, 86% are singletons; the top ten hold about 10%. This specimen consisted of peripheral blood, obtained in a trial of Ad26.COV2.S vaccine versus placebo. The receptors stem from a person between 18 and 60 years old who received the Ad26.COV2.S COVID-19 vaccine or a placebo. CDR3s include the opening cysteine and the closing phenylalanine or tryptophan. Fields, in order: J gene, clone size, D gene, V gene, CDR3 DNA, CDR3 protein. A D gene is named only where the DNA matches it firmly. Clone size is stated in some rows and not others, as once, few, many or a class when expanded.

j_call: TRBJ1-4
clone_size: .
d_call: TRBD1
v_call: TRBV7-9
cdr3_nt: TGTGCCAGCAGCCTCCGACAGGGGAGGGTTGAAAAACTGTTTTTT
cdr3_aa: CASSLRQGRVEKLFF

j_call: TRBJ1-2
clone_size: .
d_call: TRBD1
v_call: TRBV11-2
cdr3_nt: TGTGCCAGCAGCCAGGGGGGACAGCTATATGGCTACACCTTC
cdr3_aa: CASSQGGQLYGYTF

j_call: TRBJ1-1
clone_size: .
d_call: .
v_call: TRBV7-8
cdr3_nt: TGTGCCAGCAGCCGATACTCGAACACTGAAGCTTTCTTT
cdr3_aa: CASSRYSNTEAFF

j_call: TRBJ2-3
clone_size: .
d_call: TRBD2
v_call: TRBV18
cdr3_nt: TGTGCCAGCTCACCAACCCCGGGAGGGTCGACAGATACGCAGTATTTT
cdr3_aa: CASSPTPGGSTDTQYF

j_call: TRBJ1-1
clone_size: .
d_call: TRBD1
v_call: TRBV7-8
cdr3_nt: TGTGCCAGCAGCTCCGGACAGGGGGGTTATGGCACTGAAGCTTTCTTT
cdr3_aa: CASSSGQGGYGTEAFF

j_call: TRBJ2-5
clone_size: .
d_call: TRBD2
v_call: TRBV9
cdr3_nt: TGTGCCAGCAGCGTTGTAGCGGGAGAGTGGGAGACCCAGTACTTC
cdr3_aa: CASSVVAGEWETQYF

j_call: TRBJ1-4
clone_size: once
d_call: TRBD1
v_call: TRBV24-1
cdr3_nt: TGTGCCACCAGTGACCGTCACAGGGGCGAAAAACTGTTTTTT
cdr3_aa: CATSDRHRGEKLFF

j_call: TRBJ1-1
clone_size: .
d_call: .
v_call: TRBV4-1
cdr3_nt: TGCGCCAGCAGCCCTTTCACTGGGACCGACACTGAAGCTTTCTTT
cdr3_aa: CASSPFTGTDTEAFF

j_call: TRBJ1-2
clone_size: .
d_call: .
v_call: TRBV28
cdr3_nt: TGTGCCAGCAGTCCGCCATTGGTCGGCTATGGCTACACCTTC
cdr3_aa: CASSPPLVGYGYTF

j_call: TRBJ2-7
clone_size: .
d_call: .
v_call: TRBV25-1
cdr3_nt: TGTGCCAGCAGTGTACAGGGCTACGAGCAGTACTTC
cdr3_aa: CASSVQGYEQYF

j_call: TRBJ2-1
clone_size: .
d_call: .
v_call: TRBV30
cdr3_nt: TGTGCCTGGAGTTCTATGGTGAATGAGCAGTTCTTC
cdr3_aa: CAWSSMVNEQFF

j_call: TRBJ2-7
clone_size: .
d_call: TRBD2
v_call: TRBV11-2
cdr3_nt: TGTGCCAGCAGCTTAGGGGGAGGGGAGACCTACGAGCAGTACTTC
cdr3_aa: CASSLGGGETYEQYF

j_call: TRBJ1-2
clone_size: .
d_call: TRBD1
v_call: TRBV28
cdr3_nt: TGTGCCAGCATTCCACCGGGACAGGGGGCTGGTGGCTACACCTTC
cdr3_aa: CASIPPGQGAGGYTF

j_call: TRBJ1-5
clone_size: few
d_call: .
v_call: TRBV6-6
cdr3_nt: TGTGCCAGCAGTTACTCAAGGTACGATCAGCCCCAGCATTTT
cdr3_aa: CASSYSRYDQPQHF

j_call: TRBJ1-2
clone_size: once
d_call: TRBD1
v_call: TRBV29-1
cdr3_nt: TGCAGCGTTGTGGAACATACAGGGGGTAATGGCTACACCTTC
cdr3_aa: CSVVEHTGGNGYTF

j_call: TRBJ1-1
clone_size: .
d_call: TRBD1
v_call: TRBV6-2/TRBV6-3
cdr3_nt: TGTGCCAGCAGTTCCAGGGACAGGGGGCGAGTGGCTTTCTTT
cdr3_aa: CASSSRDRGRVAFF

j_call: TRBJ2-7
clone_size: .
d_call: TRBD1
v_call: TRBV5-1
cdr3_nt: TGCGCCAGCAGCTTGGATCCCCCGGGACAGGGTCGTTTTGAGCAGTACTTC
cdr3_aa: CASSLDPPGQGRFEQYF

j_call: TRBJ2-7
clone_size: .
d_call: TRBD2
v_call: TRBV27
cdr3_nt: TGTGCCAGCAGCTTCCTAGCGGGGGCCCTCTACGAGCAGTACTTC
cdr3_aa: CASSFLAGALYEQYF

j_call: TRBJ2-5
clone_size: .
d_call: TRBD2
v_call: TRBV28
cdr3_nt: TGTGCCAGCAGTCCCGGGACTAGCGAGGTAGAGACCCAGTACTTC
cdr3_aa: CASSPGTSEVETQYF

j_call: TRBJ1-2
clone_size: .
d_call: TRBD1
v_call: TRBV7-2
cdr3_nt: TGTGCCAGCAGCCAGGACAGGGGGCGAGGTGGCTACACCTTC
cdr3_aa: CASSQDRGRGGYTF

j_call: TRBJ1-3
clone_size: .
d_call: .
v_call: TRBV3-1/TRBV3-2
cdr3_nt: TGTGCCAGCAGACTACCGACGGGGATCTCTGGAAACACCATATATTTT
cdr3_aa: CASRLPTGISGNTIYF

j_call: TRBJ1-6
clone_size: .
d_call: .
v_call: TRBV11-2
cdr3_nt: TGTGCCAGCAGCTACTCAGGGGCTAAATCCAATTCACCCCTCCACTTT
cdr3_aa: CASSYSGAKSNSPLHF

j_call: TRBJ2-2
clone_size: .
d_call: TRBD1
v_call: TRBV7-2
cdr3_nt: TGTGCCAGCAGCTTTTTGACAGGGGGCATCGGGGAGCTGTTTTTT
cdr3_aa: CASSFLTGGIGELFF

j_call: TRBJ1-2
clone_size: .
d_call: .
v_call: TRBV12-2
cdr3_nt: TGTGCAAGTCGCTTGGTACAGGGGATCTCTGGCTACACCTTC
cdr3_aa: CASRLVQGISGYTF

j_call: TRBJ2-7
clone_size: .
d_call: .
v_call: TRBV28
cdr3_nt: TGTGCCAGCAGTTTTGAGGGGGGACTTTCCTACGAGCAGTACTTC
cdr3_aa: CASSFEGGLSYEQYF

j_call: TRBJ1-4
clone_size: once
d_call: TRBD1
v_call: TRBV28
cdr3_nt: TGTGCCAGCAGTCCCGCGGGGACAGGGAAGGAAAAACTGTTTTTT
cdr3_aa: CASSPAGTGKEKLFF

j_call: TRBJ2-3
clone_size: few
d_call: TRBD1
v_call: TRBV4-2
cdr3_nt: TGTGCCAGCAGCCATACCGTAACAGGGGAAGATACGCAGTATTTT
cdr3_aa: CASSHTVTGEDTQYF

j_call: TRBJ2-1
clone_size: .
d_call: TRBD2
v_call: TRBV5-4
cdr3_nt: TGTGCCAGCAGCTTGGGTTCTAGCGGAGTTACCTACAATGAGCAGTTCTTC
cdr3_aa: CASSLGSSGVTYNEQFF

j_call: TRBJ1-1
clone_size: .
d_call: .
v_call: TRBV5-4
cdr3_nt: TGTGCCAGCAGCTTGGGAGGGGTGGGCACTGAAGCTTTCTTT
cdr3_aa: CASSLGGVGTEAFF

j_call: TRBJ2-3
clone_size: .
d_call: .
v_call: TRBV5-4
cdr3_nt: TGTGCCAGCAGCCAACGCCACCGGGCACAGGGCACAGATACGCAGTATTTT
cdr3_aa: CASSQRHRAQGTDTQYF

j_call: TRBJ2-4
clone_size: once
d_call: .
v_call: TRBV3-1/TRBV3-2
cdr3_nt: TGTGCCAGCAGCCCGAGCGGTACCAAAAACATTCAGTACTTC
cdr3_aa: CASSPSGTKNIQYF

j_call: TRBJ2-6
clone_size: once
d_call: .
v_call: TRBV3-1/TRBV3-2
cdr3_nt: TGTGCCAGCAGCCATTCGGGAGGGACAGGTCCCTCTGGGGCCAACGTCCTGACTTTC
cdr3_aa: CASSHSGGTGPSGANVLTF